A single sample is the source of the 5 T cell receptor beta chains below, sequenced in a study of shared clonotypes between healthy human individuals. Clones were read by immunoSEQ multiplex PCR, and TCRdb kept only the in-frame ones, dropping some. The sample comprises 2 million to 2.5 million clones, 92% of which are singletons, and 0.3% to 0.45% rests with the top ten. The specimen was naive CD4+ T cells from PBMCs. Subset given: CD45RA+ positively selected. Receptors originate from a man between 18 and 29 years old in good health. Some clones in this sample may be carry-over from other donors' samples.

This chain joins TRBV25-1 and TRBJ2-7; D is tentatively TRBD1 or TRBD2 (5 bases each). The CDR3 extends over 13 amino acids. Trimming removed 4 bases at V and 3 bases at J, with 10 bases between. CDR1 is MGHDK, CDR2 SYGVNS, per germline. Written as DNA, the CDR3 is TGTGCCAGCAGTGCCGGGGCCCTCTACGAGCAGTACTTC. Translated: CASSAGALYEQYF.

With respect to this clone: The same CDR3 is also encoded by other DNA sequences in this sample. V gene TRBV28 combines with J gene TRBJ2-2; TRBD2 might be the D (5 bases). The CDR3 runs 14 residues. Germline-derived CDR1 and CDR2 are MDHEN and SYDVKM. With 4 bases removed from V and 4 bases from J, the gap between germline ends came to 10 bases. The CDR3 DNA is TGTGCCAGCAGTTCCCCAGGAGGCACCGGGGAGCTGTTTTTT. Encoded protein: CASSSPGGTGELFF.

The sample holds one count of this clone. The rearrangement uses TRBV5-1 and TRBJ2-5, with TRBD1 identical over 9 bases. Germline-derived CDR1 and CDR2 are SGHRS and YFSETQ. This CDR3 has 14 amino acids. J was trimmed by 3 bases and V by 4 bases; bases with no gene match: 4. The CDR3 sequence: CASSDRQGEETQYF. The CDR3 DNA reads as TGCGCCAGCAGCGACCGACAGGGGGAAGAGACCCAGTACTTC.

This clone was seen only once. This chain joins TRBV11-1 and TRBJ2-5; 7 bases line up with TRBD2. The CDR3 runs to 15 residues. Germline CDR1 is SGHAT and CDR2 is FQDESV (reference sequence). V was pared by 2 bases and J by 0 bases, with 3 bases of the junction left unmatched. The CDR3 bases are TGTGCCAGCAGCTTATCCGGGACTAACCAAGAGACCCAGTACTTC. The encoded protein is CASSLSGTNQETQYF.

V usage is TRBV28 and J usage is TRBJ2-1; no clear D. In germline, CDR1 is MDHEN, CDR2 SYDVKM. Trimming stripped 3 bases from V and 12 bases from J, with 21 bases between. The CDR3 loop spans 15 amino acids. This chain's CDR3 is CASSFRTQAWRGQFF. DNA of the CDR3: TGTGCCAGCAGTTTTAGGACCCAGGCGTGGCGCGGGCAGTTCTTC.